This is a list of T cell receptor beta chains from one sample in a study of radiation and T cells in renal cell carcinoma. Data came from immunoSEQ multiplex PCR; TCRdb stores just in-frame clones and leaves some out. The sample consists of 140,000 to 150,000 clones, about nine tenths of them appearing once. The starting material was blood, obtained from a patient whose treatment included radiotherapy and nephrectomy. The receptors were gathered from a woman in her 70s with renal cell carcinoma. The CDR3 runs from the conserved cysteine through the conserved F or W. A D gene is named only where the DNA matches it firmly. A row's size may be missing; if present it is once, few, many or a size class.

CDR3 DNA	CDR3 protein	clone size	D gene	J gene	V gene
TGTGCCAGCAGCTTTAAGGGACTAGTAACAGATACGCAGTATTTT	CASSFKGLVTDTQYF	once	TRBD2	TRBJ2-3	TRBV5-6
TGTGCCAGCAGCTTATTGGGGGATCTAGAAACGAACACCGGGGAGCTGTTTTTT	CASSLLGDLETNTGELFF	.	.	TRBJ2-2	TRBV7-9
TGTGCCAGCAGACAGGGAAGCAATCAGCCCCAGCATTTT	CASRQGSNQPQHF	few	.	TRBJ1-5	TRBV6-5
TGTGCCAGCAGCCAAGTGGCCGGGTCCTTTAATTCACCCCTCCACTTT	CASSQVAGSFNSPLHF	.	.	TRBJ1-6	TRBV14
TGTGCCAGTAGCGAACAGGGAGCTGGAAACACCATATATTTT	CASSEQGAGNTIYF	.	.	TRBJ1-3	TRBV19
TGTGCCAGCAGCTTGACAGGACATAACACCGGGGAGCTGTTTTTT	CASSLTGHNTGELFF	.	.	TRBJ2-2	TRBV5-5
TGTGCTAGTGGTTCCGGGACAGGCGAGACCCAGTACTTC	CASGSGTGETQYF	.	TRBD1	TRBJ2-5	TRBV12-5
TGCGCCAGCAGCTTGGGGGGAGGAATCAGTCAGCCCCAGCATTTT	CASSLGGGISQPQHF	.	.	TRBJ1-5	TRBV5-1
TGTGCCAGCAGCTTGAATAGGGGAGGAACCTACGAGCAGTACTTC	CASSLNRGGTYEQYF	.	.	TRBJ2-7	TRBV7-2
TGTGCCAGCAGTTCTCCTAGCGGGGGGTCGGAGACCCAGTACTTC	CASSSPSGGSETQYF	.	TRBD2	TRBJ2-5	TRBV6-5
TGTGCCTGGAGTGTACTTCTCTATGGCTACACCTTC	CAWSVLLYGYTF	.	.	TRBJ1-2	TRBV30
TGTGCCAGCAGCCTCCGGACAGGGGGTGAAAAACTGTTTTTT	CASSLRTGGEKLFF	.	TRBD1	TRBJ1-4	TRBV4-2
TGTGCCAGCAGTTACTCAAATGGACAGCGGAATGAGCAGTTCTTC	CASSYSNGQRNEQFF	.	.	TRBJ2-1	TRBV6-5
TGCGCCAGCAGCCAAGTCCCGCAGGGGCCCTATGGCTACACCTTC	CASSQVPQGPYGYTF	.	.	TRBJ1-2	TRBV4-1
TGTGCCAGCAGCTTTGGGGCAGGGCTAACTGGAAACACCATATATTTT	CASSFGAGLTGNTIYF	.	.	TRBJ1-3	TRBV11-2
TGTGCCAGCACCCTTTCCAGGGGGCCCCAAGAGACCCAGTACTTC	CASTLSRGPQETQYF	.	TRBD1	TRBJ2-5	TRBV7-2
TGTGCCAGCAGTCCTCCGGGACAAGGCCCCAATCAGCCCCAGCATTTT	CASSPPGQGPNQPQHF	.	.	TRBJ1-5	TRBV11-3
TGTGCCAGCAGCCGTGGGACAGCCACTGAAGCTTTCTTT	CASSRGTATEAFF	.	TRBD1	TRBJ1-1	TRBV5-6
TGTGCCAGCAGCTTAGGAGCCGGGGGCGCAGACCAAGAGACCCAGTACTTC	CASSLGAGGADQETQYF	.	.	TRBJ2-5	TRBV7-6
TGTGCCAGCAGTTTTTTCGGACCCTATGGCTACACCTTC	CASSFFGPYGYTF	.	.	TRBJ1-2	TRBV28
TGTGCCAGCAGCTTGGAGCCCCTAAACAACTATGGCTACACCTTC	CASSLEPLNNYGYTF	.	.	TRBJ1-2	TRBV5-6
TGTGCCAGCAGACAGGGGGGAACAGATACGCAGTATTTT	CASRQGGTDTQYF	.	TRBD1	TRBJ2-3	TRBV6-6
TGCGCCAGCAGCCAAGAGGGCAGGTCCGATTCACCCCTCCACTTT	CASSQEGRSDSPLHF	.	.	TRBJ1-6	TRBV4-3
TGTGCCAGCAGCGGAAGGACTAGCGGGGAATACAATGAGCAGTTCTTC	CASSGRTSGEYNEQFF	.	TRBD2	TRBJ2-1	TRBV9
TGCGCCAGCATGGACGGGGGGGGTCCCCCTTTTTACAATGAGCAGTTCTTC	CASMDGGGPPFYNEQFF	.	TRBD2	TRBJ2-1	TRBV5-1
TGTGCCAGCAGCGGGAGGGACAGGGTTTCTAATGAGCAGTTCTTC	CASSGRDRVSNEQFF	.	TRBD1	TRBJ2-1	TRBV7-3
TGCGCCAGCGGTGGGGGGCGCGCCACAGATACGCAGTATTTT	CASGGGRATDTQYF	.	.	TRBJ2-3	TRBV10-1
TGTGCCAGTAGCCCGACAGGGTCGGGGGCCAACGTCCTGACTTTC	CASSPTGSGANVLTF	.	TRBD1	TRBJ2-6	TRBV19
TGTGCCAGCAGCTTAGCGGGGGGAGTCTACCTGACTTTC	CASSLAGGVYLTF	.	.	TRBJ2-6	TRBV7-2
TGTGCCAGCAGTTTGACAGGGACTAATACGAACACCGGGGAGCTGTTTTTT	CASSLTGTNTNTGELFF	.	.	TRBJ2-2	TRBV28
TGTGCCAGCATGGGCACTCCGTACGAGCAGTACTTC	CASMGTPYEQYF	.	.	TRBJ2-7	TRBV2
TGTGCCAGCAGTGCTCGGACAGGGCTTTACAATGAGCAGTTCTTC	CASSARTGLYNEQFF	.	TRBD1	TRBJ2-1	TRBV2
TGTGCCAGCATCCAGGGTCTTACTGAAGCTTTCTTT	CASIQGLTEAFF	.	.	TRBJ1-1	TRBV6-6
TGTGCCAGCAGCGTAAGCCAGGCAAACAATGAGCAGTTCTTC	CASSVSQANNEQFF	.	.	TRBJ2-1	TRBV9
TGTGCCAGCGGACGGAGGACAGGGACTCTTGACGAGCAGTACTTC	CASGRRTGTLDEQYF	once	TRBD1	TRBJ2-7	TRBV6-6
TGTGCCAGCAGCACCGGGACTCTCACAGATACGCAGTATTTT	CASSTGTLTDTQYF	once	.	TRBJ2-3	TRBV5-4
TGTGCCAGCAGCTTGGCAGGGTTTGGCTACACCTTC	CASSLAGFGYTF	.	.	TRBJ1-2	TRBV5-6
TGTGCCAGCAGCTTTGGGACTAGGCTGACTTACAATGAGCAGTTCTTC	CASSFGTRLTYNEQFF	.	TRBD2	TRBJ2-1	TRBV7-2
TGCGCCAGCAGCTTAAGCTCCTATAATTCACCCCTCCACTTT	CASSLSSYNSPLHF	.	.	TRBJ1-6	TRBV5-1
TGTGCTAGTGGTTCTTCGACCGCGGGCGGCGGTACAGATACGCAGTATTTT	CASGSSTAGGGTDTQYF	.	.	TRBJ2-3	TRBV12-5
TGTGCCACCAGCAGAGATTGGGACAGGAACACTGAAGCTTTCTTT	CATSRDWDRNTEAFF	.	TRBD1	TRBJ1-1	TRBV15